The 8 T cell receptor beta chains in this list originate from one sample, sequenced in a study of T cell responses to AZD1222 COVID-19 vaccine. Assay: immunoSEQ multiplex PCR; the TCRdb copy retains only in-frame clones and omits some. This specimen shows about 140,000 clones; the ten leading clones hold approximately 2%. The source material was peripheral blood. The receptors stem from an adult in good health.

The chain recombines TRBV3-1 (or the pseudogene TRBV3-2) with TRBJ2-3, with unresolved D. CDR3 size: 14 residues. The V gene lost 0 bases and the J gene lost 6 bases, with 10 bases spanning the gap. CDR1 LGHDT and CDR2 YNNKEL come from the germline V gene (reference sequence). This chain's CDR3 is CASSQDYGSDTQYF. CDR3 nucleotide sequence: TGTGCCAGCAGCCAAGATTACGGGTCCGATACGCAGTATTTT.

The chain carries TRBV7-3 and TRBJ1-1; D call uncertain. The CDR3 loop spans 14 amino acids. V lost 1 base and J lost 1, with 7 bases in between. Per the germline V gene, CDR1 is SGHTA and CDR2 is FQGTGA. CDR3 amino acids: CASSLRRPNTEAFF. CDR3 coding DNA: TGTGCCAGCAGCTTAAGACGCCCGAACACTGAAGCTTTCTTT.

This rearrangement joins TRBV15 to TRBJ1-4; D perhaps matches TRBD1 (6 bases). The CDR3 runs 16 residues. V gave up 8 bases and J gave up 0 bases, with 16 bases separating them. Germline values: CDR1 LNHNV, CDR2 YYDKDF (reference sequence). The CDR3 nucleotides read TGTGCCACCGGGGGGCGAAACCGCGCAACTAATGAAAAACTGTTTTTT. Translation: CATGGRNRATNEKLFF. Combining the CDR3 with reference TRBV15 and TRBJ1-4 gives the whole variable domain DAMVIQNPRYQVTQFGKPVTLSCSQTLNHNVMYWYQQKSSQAPKLLFHYYDKDFNNEADTPDNFQSRRPNTSFCFLDIRSPGLGDTAMYLCATGGRNRATNEKLFFGSGTQLSVL.

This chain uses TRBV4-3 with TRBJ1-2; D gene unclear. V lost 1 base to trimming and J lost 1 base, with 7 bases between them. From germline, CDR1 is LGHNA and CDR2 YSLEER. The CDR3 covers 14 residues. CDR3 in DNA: TGCGCCAGCAGCCAAGCGATACATAACTATGGCTACACCTTC. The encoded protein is CASSQAIHNYGYTF.

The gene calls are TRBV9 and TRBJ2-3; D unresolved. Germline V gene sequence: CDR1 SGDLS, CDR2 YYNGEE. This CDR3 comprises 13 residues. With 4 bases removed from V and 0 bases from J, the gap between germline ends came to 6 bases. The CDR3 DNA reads TGTGCCAGCAGCCTACCTAGCACAGATACGCAGTATTTT. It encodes CASSLPSTDTQYF.

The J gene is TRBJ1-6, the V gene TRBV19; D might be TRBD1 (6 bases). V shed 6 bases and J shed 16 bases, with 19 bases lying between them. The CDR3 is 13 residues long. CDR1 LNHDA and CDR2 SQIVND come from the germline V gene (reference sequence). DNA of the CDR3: TGTGCCAGTAGCGAACAAACAGGGAAAGCGCTCCACTTT. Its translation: CASSEQTGKALHF. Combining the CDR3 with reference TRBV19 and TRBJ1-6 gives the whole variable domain DGGITQSPKYLFRKEGQNVTLSCEQNLNHDAMYWYRQDPGQGLRLIYYSQIVNDFQKGDIAEGYSVSREKKESFPLTVTSAQKNPTAFYLCASSEQTGKALHFGNGTRLTVT.

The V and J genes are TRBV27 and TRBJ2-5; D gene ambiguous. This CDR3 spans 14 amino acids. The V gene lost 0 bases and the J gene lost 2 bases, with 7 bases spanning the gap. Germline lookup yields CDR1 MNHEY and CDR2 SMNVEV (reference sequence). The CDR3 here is CASSLSIRQETQYF. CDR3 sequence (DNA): TGTGCCAGCAGTTTATCTATCAGACAAGAGACCCAGTACTTC.

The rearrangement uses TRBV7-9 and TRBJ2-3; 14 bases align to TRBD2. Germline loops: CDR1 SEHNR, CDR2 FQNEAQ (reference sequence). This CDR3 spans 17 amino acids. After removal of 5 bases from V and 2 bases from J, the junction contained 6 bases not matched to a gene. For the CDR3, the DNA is TGTGCCAGCAGCATTGGACTAGCGGGGGGTTACACAGATACGCAGTATTTT. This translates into CASSIGLAGGYTDTQYF.